The rows below give T cell receptor beta chains drawn from one sample of a study of T cell changes during pregnancy in multiple sclerosis. Some clones are missing from TCRdb's copy, which holds only in-frame ones; the method was immunoSEQ multiplex PCR. The repertoire holds more than 50,000 clones, with about 90% as singletons. The sample was CD4+ T cells from peripheral blood mononuclear cells, taken after pregnancy. These receptors all stem from a female donor in good health, enrolled as a control in a pregnancy study. Both conserved end residues are part of each CDR3. D genes are given only for firm matches. The listing skips clone size in some rows; elsewhere it reads once, few, many or a size class.

d_gene: TRBD1; abundance: .; v_gene: TRBV19; j_gene: TRBJ2-2; CDR3nt: TGTGCCAGTACCCTTACAGGGGCCGGGGAGCTGTTTTTT; CDR3aa: CASTLTGAGELFF
d_gene: .; abundance: once; v_gene: TRBV10-3; j_gene: TRBJ1-4; CDR3nt: TGTGCCATCAGTGAAGGAGGGCAGAGTAATGAAAAACTGTTTTTT; CDR3aa: CAISEGGQSNEKLFF
d_gene: TRBD1; abundance: .; v_gene: TRBV6-6; j_gene: TRBJ1-5; CDR3nt: TGTGCCAGCGGGTTGAGCCGGACAGGGGATCAGCCCCAGCATTTT; CDR3aa: CASGLSRTGDQPQHF
d_gene: TRBD1; abundance: once; v_gene: TRBV9; j_gene: TRBJ2-2; CDR3nt: TGTGCCAGCAGCTCAACCGGGACAGCCGGGGAGCTGTTTTTT; CDR3aa: CASSSTGTAGELFF
d_gene: .; abundance: .; v_gene: TRBV4-1; j_gene: TRBJ2-7; CDR3nt: TGCGCCAGCAGCCATCTCCTTCGGGACACCTCCTACGAGCAGTACTTC; CDR3aa: CASSHLLRDTSYEQYF
d_gene: TRBD1; abundance: .; v_gene: TRBV18; j_gene: TRBJ1-1; CDR3nt: TGTGCCAGCACAGGGGGTGTAGACACTGAAGCTTTCTTT; CDR3aa: CASTGGVDTEAFF
d_gene: TRBD1; abundance: .; v_gene: TRBV4-1; j_gene: TRBJ1-2; CDR3nt: TGCGCCAGCAGCCAAGGAATACAGGGGGCGGGCTATGGCTACACCTTC; CDR3aa: CASSQGIQGAGYGYTF
d_gene: .; abundance: .; v_gene: TRBV9; j_gene: TRBJ1-2; CDR3nt: TGTGCCAGCACCCGGGATCCCGGCAGTCGCTATGGCTACACCTTC; CDR3aa: CASTRDPGSRYGYTF
d_gene: TRBD1; abundance: .; v_gene: TRBV11-2; j_gene: TRBJ1-2; CDR3nt: TGTGCCAGCAGCGACAGAAGAAAGGACAGGGCGGAATTGGGCTACACCTTC; CDR3aa: CASSDRRKDRAELGYTF
d_gene: TRBD1; abundance: .; v_gene: TRBV19; j_gene: TRBJ2-1; CDR3nt: TGTGCCAGTAGCATAGAAGAACAGGGGTACAATGAGCAGTTCTTC; CDR3aa: CASSIEEQGYNEQFF
d_gene: .; abundance: .; v_gene: TRBV29-1; j_gene: TRBJ2-3; CDR3nt: TGCAGCGTTGAGCAGGCCTTGGGGGGGCAGTATTTT; CDR3aa: CSVEQALGGQYF
d_gene: TRBD2; abundance: .; v_gene: TRBV6-6; j_gene: TRBJ2-3; CDR3nt: TGTGCCAGCTCCACCGGACTAGTAACAGATACGCAGTATTTT; CDR3aa: CASSTGLVTDTQYF
d_gene: TRBD1; abundance: once; v_gene: TRBV6-1; j_gene: TRBJ2-7; CDR3nt: TGTGCCAGCAGAGTACACAGGGGCGAGCAGTACTTC; CDR3aa: CASRVHRGEQYF
d_gene: TRBD2; abundance: .; v_gene: TRBV9; j_gene: TRBJ2-3; CDR3nt: TGTGCCAGCAGCGTAGCTCCAGCGGGGGGCCGGAGAGATACGCAGTATTTT; CDR3aa: CASSVAPAGGRRDTQYF
d_gene: TRBD1; abundance: .; v_gene: TRBV7-3; j_gene: TRBJ1-4; CDR3nt: TGTGCCAGCAGCCCAGGGGGGACAGCAAATGAAAAACTGTTTTTT; CDR3aa: CASSPGGTANEKLFF
d_gene: .; abundance: .; v_gene: TRBV11-1; j_gene: TRBJ2-1; CDR3nt: TGTGCCAGCAGCCCAGGCAGGGGCTCCTACAATGAGCAGTTCTTC; CDR3aa: CASSPGRGSYNEQFF
d_gene: .; abundance: once; v_gene: TRBV11-2; j_gene: TRBJ2-5; CDR3nt: TGTGCCAGCAGTTTCTTGGGCAGGCAAGAGACCCAGTACTTC; CDR3aa: CASSFLGRQETQYF
d_gene: TRBD1; abundance: .; v_gene: TRBV7-3; j_gene: TRBJ2-2; CDR3nt: TGTGCCAGCAGCGGCACGGGACAGGGTTCAAGCGGGGAGCTGTTTTTT; CDR3aa: CASSGTGQGSSGELFF
d_gene: .; abundance: .; v_gene: TRBV12-5; j_gene: TRBJ2-7; CDR3nt: TGTGCTAGTGGTTTGGTTTTCTCGGGACACCCCTCCGAGCAGTACTTC; CDR3aa: CASGLVFSGHPSEQYF
d_gene: TRBD2; abundance: .; v_gene: TRBV7-2; j_gene: TRBJ2-5; CDR3nt: TGTGCCAGCAGCTGGTCTAGCGGGGGGGAGACCCAGTACTTC; CDR3aa: CASSWSSGGETQYF
d_gene: .; abundance: .; v_gene: TRBV7-9; j_gene: TRBJ1-5; CDR3nt: TGTGCCAGCAGCGTAAATAATCAGCCCCAGCATTTT; CDR3aa: CASSVNNQPQHF
d_gene: TRBD2; abundance: .; v_gene: TRBV11-3; j_gene: TRBJ2-5; CDR3nt: TGTGCCAGCAGCCCTAGCGGGGGGTGGGAGACCCAGTACTTC; CDR3aa: CASSPSGGWETQYF
d_gene: .; abundance: .; v_gene: TRBV19; j_gene: TRBJ1-6; CDR3nt: TGTGCCAGTAGTCCTAGGTCCTCTGCGGAATCACCCCTCCACTTT; CDR3aa: CASSPRSSAESPLHF
d_gene: .; abundance: .; v_gene: TRBV2; j_gene: TRBJ1-2; CDR3nt: TGTGCCAGCAGTGAAGGTCGAGGGAATGGCTACACCTTC; CDR3aa: CASSEGRGNGYTF
d_gene: TRBD1; abundance: .; v_gene: TRBV15; j_gene: TRBJ1-2; CDR3nt: TGTGCCACCAGCACTAGACAGGGGGATCAAAATGGCTACACCTTC; CDR3aa: CATSTRQGDQNGYTF
d_gene: .; abundance: .; v_gene: TRBV19; j_gene: TRBJ1-4; CDR3nt: TGTGCCAGTAGCAAGTCAGTGGGGGGAAAGGAGCGAATGTTTTTT; CDR3aa: CASSKSVGGKERMFF
d_gene: .; abundance: once; v_gene: TRBV12-5; j_gene: TRBJ2-2; CDR3nt: TGTGCTAGTGGTTTGGGGGCAGGAAACACCGGGGAGCTGTTTTTT; CDR3aa: CASGLGAGNTGELFF
d_gene: .; abundance: .; v_gene: TRBV7-3; j_gene: TRBJ1-2; CDR3nt: TGTGCCAGCAGCTTAACGGGAGGGAGAGCTAACTATGGCTACACCTTC; CDR3aa: CASSLTGGRANYGYTF
d_gene: TRBD1; abundance: .; v_gene: TRBV14; j_gene: TRBJ1-1; CDR3nt: TGTGCCAGCAGCCACCTGAACGACAGGGGCACTGAAGCTTTCTTT; CDR3aa: CASSHLNDRGTEAFF
d_gene: .; abundance: .; v_gene: TRBV5-1; j_gene: TRBJ2-6; CDR3nt: TGCGCCAGCAGCTTGGACGGGAGAGGCTCTGGGGCCAACGTCCTGACTTTC; CDR3aa: CASSLDGRGSGANVLTF
d_gene: .; abundance: .; v_gene: TRBV4-2; j_gene: TRBJ2-7; CDR3nt: TGTGCCAGCAGCCTCGAGGTTATGTACGAGCAGTACTTC; CDR3aa: CASSLEVMYEQYF
d_gene: .; abundance: .; v_gene: TRBV4-2; j_gene: TRBJ2-1; CDR3nt: TGTGCCAGCAGCGACAGGATCTCCTACAATGAGCAGTTCTTC; CDR3aa: CASSDRISYNEQFF
d_gene: TRBD1; abundance: .; v_gene: TRBV19; j_gene: TRBJ1-5; CDR3nt: TGTGCCAGTAGTTTTCAAACAGGGGCATACGGGCAGCCCCAGCATTTT; CDR3aa: CASSFQTGAYGQPQHF
d_gene: .; abundance: .; v_gene: TRBV6-6; j_gene: TRBJ1-4; CDR3nt: TGTGCCAGCAGTTACTCGACAGGCGCCCCTAATGAAAAACTGTTTTTT; CDR3aa: CASSYSTGAPNEKLFF
d_gene: .; abundance: .; v_gene: TRBV7-2; j_gene: TRBJ2-1; CDR3nt: TGTGCCAGCAGCTCCCTTATCGGGGGCTACAATGAGCAGTTCTTC; CDR3aa: CASSSLIGGYNEQFF
d_gene: .; abundance: .; v_gene: TRBV19; j_gene: TRBJ2-5; CDR3nt: TGTGCCTCTAGTGACAGGATGGAGACCCAGTACTTC; CDR3aa: CASSDRMETQYF
d_gene: TRBD1; abundance: .; v_gene: TRBV14; j_gene: TRBJ1-2; CDR3nt: TGTGCCAGCAGCCAAGGGGACAGGGCGAATGGCTACACCTTC; CDR3aa: CASSQGDRANGYTF
d_gene: .; abundance: .; v_gene: TRBV28; j_gene: TRBJ1-5; CDR3nt: TGTGCCAGCAGGGTGGGGAGGGCGGATCAGCCCCAGCATTTT; CDR3aa: CASRVGRADQPQHF
d_gene: TRBD2; abundance: .; v_gene: TRBV7-2; j_gene: TRBJ2-3; CDR3nt: TGTGCCAGCAGCTTAGCCCGGACTAGCGCAGATACGCAGTATTTT; CDR3aa: CASSLARTSADTQYF
d_gene: TRBD1; abundance: .; v_gene: TRBV9; j_gene: TRBJ2-3; CDR3nt: TGTGCCAGCAGCGCAGATATCGGACAGGGGCGGCACGGAGATACGCAGTATTTT; CDR3aa: CASSADIGQGRHGDTQYF
d_gene: TRBD1; abundance: .; v_gene: TRBV6-5; j_gene: TRBJ1-2; CDR3nt: TGTGCCAGCAGTTACCAGGGGACAGGAGGTAGCTATGGCTACACCTTC; CDR3aa: CASSYQGTGGSYGYTF
d_gene: .; abundance: .; v_gene: TRBV9; j_gene: TRBJ2-3; CDR3nt: TGTGCCAGCAGCCCCCAGGTGTCAGATACGCAGTATTTT; CDR3aa: CASSPQVSDTQYF
d_gene: .; abundance: .; v_gene: TRBV15; j_gene: TRBJ2-3; CDR3nt: TGTGCCACCAGCAGAGATAGGAGGGACGGTCGGACAGATACGCAGTATTTT; CDR3aa: CATSRDRRDGRTDTQYF
d_gene: TRBD1; abundance: once; v_gene: TRBV2; j_gene: TRBJ1-5; CDR3nt: TGTGCCAGCAGTGTACAGGGGAACAATCAGCCCCAGCATTTT; CDR3aa: CASSVQGNNQPQHF
d_gene: TRBD1; abundance: .; v_gene: TRBV2; j_gene: TRBJ1-6; CDR3nt: TGTGCCAGCAGTTCCGACAGGGGATACGGTTCACCCCTCCACTTT; CDR3aa: CASSSDRGYGSPLHF
d_gene: .; abundance: .; v_gene: TRBV7-9; j_gene: TRBJ1-1; CDR3nt: TGTGCCAGCAGCTTACGGGGGCGGGGGACATCGGACACTGAAGCTTTCTTT; CDR3aa: CASSLRGRGTSDTEAFF
d_gene: TRBD1; abundance: few; v_gene: TRBV2; j_gene: TRBJ1-1; CDR3nt: TGTGCCAGCAAGGACAGGGGGGTGGATGAAGCTTTCTTT; CDR3aa: CASKDRGVDEAFF
d_gene: .; abundance: .; v_gene: TRBV15; j_gene: TRBJ1-2; CDR3nt: TGTGCCACCAGCAGAGATCCCCGGCGGCTCTATGGCTACACCTTC; CDR3aa: CATSRDPRRLYGYTF
d_gene: TRBD1; abundance: few; v_gene: TRBV27; j_gene: TRBJ1-6; CDR3nt: TGTGCCAGCAGTCCCCGAGGGGGCTTTCTTTCACCCCTCCACTTT; CDR3aa: CASSPRGGFLSPLHF
d_gene: TRBD1; abundance: .; v_gene: TRBV11-2; j_gene: TRBJ1-1; CDR3nt: TGTGCCAGCAGCTTACCATTCCGGGACAGGTTGAACACTGAAGCTTTCTTT; CDR3aa: CASSLPFRDRLNTEAFF
d_gene: TRBD1; abundance: .; v_gene: TRBV5-1; j_gene: TRBJ1-4; CDR3nt: TGCGCCAGCAGCCTAACAGGGGGCCGGGGGGAAAAACTGTTTTTT; CDR3aa: CASSLTGGRGEKLFF
d_gene: TRBD2; abundance: .; v_gene: TRBV4-2; j_gene: TRBJ2-1; CDR3nt: TGTGCCAGCAGCCAGAGGCTAGCGGGGGGGCAAAATGAGCAGTTCTTC; CDR3aa: CASSQRLAGGQNEQFF
d_gene: .; abundance: .; v_gene: TRBV4-3; j_gene: TRBJ2-2; CDR3nt: TGCGCCAGCAGCCAAGAAGTCGCGGGTCCACTTACCGGGGAGCTGTTTTTT; CDR3aa: CASSQEVAGPLTGELFF
d_gene: TRBD2; abundance: .; v_gene: TRBV2; j_gene: TRBJ2-3; CDR3nt: TGTGCCAGCAGGAAACTTGGGACTAGCGGGGGGGCGACAGATACGCAGTATTTT; CDR3aa: CASRKLGTSGGATDTQYF
d_gene: .; abundance: .; v_gene: TRBV5-4; j_gene: TRBJ2-2; CDR3nt: TGTGCCAGCAGCTTCGGGAACACCGGGGAGCTGTTTTTT; CDR3aa: CASSFGNTGELFF